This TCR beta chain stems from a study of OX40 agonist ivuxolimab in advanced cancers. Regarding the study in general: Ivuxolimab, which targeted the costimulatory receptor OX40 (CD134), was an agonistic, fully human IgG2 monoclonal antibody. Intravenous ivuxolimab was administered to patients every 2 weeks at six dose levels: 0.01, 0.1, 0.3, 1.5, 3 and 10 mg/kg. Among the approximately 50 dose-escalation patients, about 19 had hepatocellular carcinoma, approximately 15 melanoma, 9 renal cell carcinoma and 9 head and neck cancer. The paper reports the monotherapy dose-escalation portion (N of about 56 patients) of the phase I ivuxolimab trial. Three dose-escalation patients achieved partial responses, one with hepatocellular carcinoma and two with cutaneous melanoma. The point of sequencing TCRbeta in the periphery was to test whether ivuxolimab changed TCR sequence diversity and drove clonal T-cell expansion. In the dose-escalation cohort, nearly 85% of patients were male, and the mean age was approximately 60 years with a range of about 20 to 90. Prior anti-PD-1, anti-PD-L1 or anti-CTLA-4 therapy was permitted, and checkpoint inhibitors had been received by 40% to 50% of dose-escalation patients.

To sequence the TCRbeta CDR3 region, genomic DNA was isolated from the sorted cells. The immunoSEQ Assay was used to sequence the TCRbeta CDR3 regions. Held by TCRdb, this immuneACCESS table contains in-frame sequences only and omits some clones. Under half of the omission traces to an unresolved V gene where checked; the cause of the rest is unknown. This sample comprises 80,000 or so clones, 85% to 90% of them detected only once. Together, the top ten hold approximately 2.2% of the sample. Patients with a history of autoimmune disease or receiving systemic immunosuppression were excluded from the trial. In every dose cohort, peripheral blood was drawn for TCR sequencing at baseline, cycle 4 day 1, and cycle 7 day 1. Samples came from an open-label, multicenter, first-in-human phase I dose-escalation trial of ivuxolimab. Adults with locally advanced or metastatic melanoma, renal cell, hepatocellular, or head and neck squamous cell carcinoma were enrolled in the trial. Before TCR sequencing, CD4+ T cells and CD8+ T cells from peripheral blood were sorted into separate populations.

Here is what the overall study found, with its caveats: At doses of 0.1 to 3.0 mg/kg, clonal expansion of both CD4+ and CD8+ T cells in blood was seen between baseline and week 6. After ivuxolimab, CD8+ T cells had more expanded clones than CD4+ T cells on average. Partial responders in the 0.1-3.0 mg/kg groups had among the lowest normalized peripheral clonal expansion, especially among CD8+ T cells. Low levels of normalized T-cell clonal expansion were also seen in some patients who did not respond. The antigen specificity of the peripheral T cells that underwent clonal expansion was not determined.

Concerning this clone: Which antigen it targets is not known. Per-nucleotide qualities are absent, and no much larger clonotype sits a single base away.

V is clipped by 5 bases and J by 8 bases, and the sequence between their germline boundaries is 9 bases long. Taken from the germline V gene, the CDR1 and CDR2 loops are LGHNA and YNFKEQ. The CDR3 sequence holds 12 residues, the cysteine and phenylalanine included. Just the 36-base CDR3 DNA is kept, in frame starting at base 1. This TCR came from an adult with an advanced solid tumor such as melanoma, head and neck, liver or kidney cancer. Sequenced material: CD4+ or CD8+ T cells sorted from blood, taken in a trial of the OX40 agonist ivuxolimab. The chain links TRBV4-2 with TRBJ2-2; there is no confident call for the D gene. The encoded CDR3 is CASSLKFGELFF. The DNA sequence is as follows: TGTGCCAGCAGCTTGAAATTTGGGGAGCTGTTTTTT.